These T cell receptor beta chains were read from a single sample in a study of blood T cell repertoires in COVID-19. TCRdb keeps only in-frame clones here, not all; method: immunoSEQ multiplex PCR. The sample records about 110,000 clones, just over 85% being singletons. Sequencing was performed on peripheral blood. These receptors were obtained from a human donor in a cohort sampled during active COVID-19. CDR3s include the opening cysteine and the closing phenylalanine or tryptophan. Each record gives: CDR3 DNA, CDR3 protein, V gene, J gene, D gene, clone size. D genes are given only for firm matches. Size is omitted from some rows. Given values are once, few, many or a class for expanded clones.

TGTGCCAGCAGTTTATCCTTTCGGGGGGGGCCAGCTAATGAAAAACTGTTTTTT	CASSLSFRGGPANEKLFF	TRBV28	TRBJ1-4	.	.
TGTGCCAGCAGCGCCCAGGGGCACCACGAGCAGTACTTC	CASSAQGHHEQYF	TRBV7-9	TRBJ2-7	.	.
TGTGCCAGTAGTAAGGGACAGGGACTCTCCTACAATGAGCAGTTCTTC	CASSKGQGLSYNEQFF	TRBV19	TRBJ2-1	TRBD1	once
TGTGCCAGCAGCGTAGGGGGGAGGGCCGAGGGTGAGACCCAGTACTTC	CASSVGGRAEGETQYF	TRBV9	TRBJ2-5	TRBD2	.
TGCGCCAGCAGCCCCAGGACAGGCCTAGTAGAGCAGTACTTC	CASSPRTGLVEQYF	TRBV5-1	TRBJ2-7	TRBD1	once
TGCAGCGCACCGCAACCGGGACTAGCGGGAGTCGGTGAGCAGTTCTTC	CSAPQPGLAGVGEQFF	TRBV29-1	TRBJ2-1	TRBD2	.
TGTGCCAGCAGCTTCCAGACTAGTCCTAACTCCTACGAGCAGTACTTC	CASSFQTSPNSYEQYF	TRBV7-9	TRBJ2-7	.	.
TGTGCCAGCAGTTCCCTACTCGGACAGCGGGGGGATACGCAGTATTTT	CASSSLLGQRGDTQYF	TRBV6-5	TRBJ2-3	TRBD2	.
TGTGCCAGCAGCTTAAATATGGGGGGAGAGCAGTACTTC	CASSLNMGGEQYF	TRBV7-2	TRBJ2-7	.	.
TGTGCCAGCAGCTTAGAACTGGTGATTGGTACAGATACGCAGTATTTT	CASSLELVIGTDTQYF	TRBV11-2	TRBJ2-3	.	.
TGTGCCAGCAGCCCTGCCCTGGACAGTCATAATGAAAAACTGTTTTTT	CASSPALDSHNEKLFF	TRBV5-8	TRBJ1-4	.	.
TGTGCCAGCAGCGCCGGGATTTCAACTAATGAAAAACTGTTTTTT	CASSAGISTNEKLFF	TRBV7-8	TRBJ1-4	.	.
TGTGCCAGCAGCCAAGATCGGGGACAACTAAAGCGGAGCTCCTACAATGAGCAGTTCTTC	CASSQDRGQLKRSSYNEQFF	TRBV4-2	TRBJ2-1	.	.
TGCGCCAGCAGCCAAGGAGCGGAAACCTACGAGCAGTACTTC	CASSQGAETYEQYF	TRBV4-1	TRBJ2-7	.	few
TGTGCCAGCAGTGAAGACGGCTACGAGCAGTACTTC	CASSEDGYEQYF	TRBV2	TRBJ2-7	.	.
TGTGCCAGCAGCCAAGACAGAGGCAGAGTACAAGAGACCCAGTACTTC	CASSQDRGRVQETQYF	TRBV14	TRBJ2-5	.	.
TGTGCCAGTAGAACAGGGAAGAACTACAATGAGCAGTTCTTC	CASRTGKNYNEQFF	TRBV19	TRBJ2-1	.	once
TGTGCCAGCAGCTACCTGCAGGGGGGTCCCTACAATGAGCAGTTCTTC	CASSYLQGGPYNEQFF	TRBV13	TRBJ2-1	.	.
TGTGCCAGCAGCCAAGACCGCCGGGAGGGCCACTACAATGAGCAGTTCTTC	CASSQDRREGHYNEQFF	TRBV4-2	TRBJ2-1	TRBD2	.
TGTGCCAGCAGCTTGGGGACAGGCCCCTCCGGTGAGCAGTTCTTC	CASSLGTGPSGEQFF	TRBV11-3	TRBJ2-1	TRBD1	.
TGCGCCAGCAGACGGATTGGACAGGGTGTCGTCAATGAGCAGTTCTTC	CASRRIGQGVVNEQFF	TRBV10-1	TRBJ2-1	TRBD1	.
TGTGCCAGCAGTGCCTACCTGGGGGGGGTGCCCGGGAATTCACCCCTCCACTTT	CASSAYLGGVPGNSPLHF	TRBV6-1	TRBJ1-6	.	.
TGTGCCAGCAGCTTAGCAGGGCGGCAGGGCAATGAGCAGTTCTTC	CASSLAGRQGNEQFF	TRBV7-6	TRBJ2-1	.	.
TGTGCCAGCAGTTTTGCGGGGAGCAACACCGGGGAGCTGTTTTTT	CASSFAGSNTGELFF	TRBV28	TRBJ2-2	.	.
TGTGCCAGCAGTGAATTCCCTCCGGGACAGGGGGTCGGCTACACCTTC	CASSEFPPGQGVGYTF	TRBV2	TRBJ1-2	TRBD1	.
TGTGCCATCAGTGAGACGGGGGGTTTTCAGCCCCAGCATTTT	CAISETGGFQPQHF	TRBV10-3	TRBJ1-5	.	.
TGTGCCAGCAGCCAAGATCTAGCGGGAATCTACTACAATGAGCAGTTCTTC	CASSQDLAGIYYNEQFF	TRBV14	TRBJ2-1	TRBD2	.
TGCGCCAGCAGCCAAGAGGGCAGGGGGCTAGGTTCACCCCTCCACTTT	CASSQEGRGLGSPLHF	TRBV4-1	TRBJ1-6	TRBD1	.
TGTGCCTGGAGCACTCCACTAGCGGTGTACGACAATGAGCAGTTCTTC	CAWSTPLAVYDNEQFF	TRBV30	TRBJ2-1	TRBD2	.
TGCGCCAGCAGCCCGACGGGAAGCTCCTATAATTCACCCCTCCACTTT	CASSPTGSSYNSPLHF	TRBV5-1	TRBJ1-6	.	.
TGTGCCACCAGCAGAGGGGAGAACCCAATGGGCGAGCAGTACTTC	CATSRGENPMGEQYF	TRBV15	TRBJ2-7	.	.
TGTGCCAGCAGCCCCTTGAGTGGGGTCGGGGAAATGGCCTATGGCTACACCTTC	CASSPLSGVGEMAYGYTF	TRBV28	TRBJ1-2	.	once
TGTGCCAGCAGTTACTCGGGACAGGACAATGAGCAGTTCTTC	CASSYSGQDNEQFF	TRBV6-5	TRBJ2-1	TRBD1	once
TGTGCCAGCAGCCCGCGGACTAGCGGCACCTCTGAGGGTGAGCAGTTCTTC	CASSPRTSGTSEGEQFF	TRBV4-2	TRBJ2-1	TRBD2	.
TGTGCCTGGAAGGAGGGGAGGCTGAAGGGTGAAGCTTTCTTT	CAWKEGRLKGEAFF	TRBV30	TRBJ1-1	.	.
TGTGCCAGCAGTTTACGGGCCGGACAGGGTGGAAACACCATATATTTT	CASSLRAGQGGNTIYF	TRBV27	TRBJ1-3	TRBD1	.
TGTGCCAGCAGCCGACAGGGAGGTCGCAATGAGCAGTTCTTC	CASSRQGGRNEQFF	TRBV7-9	TRBJ2-1	.	.
TGTGCTAGCAGCTTCAGTGGGGGCATGCCCATATCGGGGGAGCTGTTTTTT	CASSFSGGMPISGELFF	TRBV7-7	TRBJ2-2	.	.
TGTGCCAGCTTTCCCCGGGCGGGGGGCTCGAAAAATGAGCAGTTCTTC	CASFPRAGGSKNEQFF	TRBV21-1	TRBJ2-1	.	once
TGTGCTGAAAGGCGGGAGGGAACAGATACGCAGTATTTT	CAERREGTDTQYF	TRBV6-5	TRBJ2-3	TRBD2	once
TGTGCCAGCTCACAGGATACAGGGAGAATCAATCAGCCCCAGCATTTT	CASSQDTGRINQPQHF	TRBV18	TRBJ1-5	.	many
TGTGCCAGCAGCGTAGGACAGTCGTACCAAGAGACCCAGTACTTC	CASSVGQSYQETQYF	TRBV9	TRBJ2-5	.	once
TGTGCCAGCAGCTTAGGAGAGCACAGCAATCAGCCCCAGCATTTT	CASSLGEHSNQPQHF	TRBV7-9	TRBJ1-5	.	few
TGTGCCAGTAGTATTGGGGCAGGCCTTAGCAATCAGCCCCAGCATTTT	CASSIGAGLSNQPQHF	TRBV19	TRBJ1-5	.	.
TGTGCCAGCAGTCGACAGAGGAGCTCCTACGAGCAGTACTTC	CASSRQRSSYEQYF	TRBV14	TRBJ2-7	.	once
TGTGCCAGCAGCTGGCAGGCCTCCTACGAGCAGTACTTC	CASSWQASYEQYF	TRBV5-4	TRBJ2-7	.	.
TGTGCCAGCAACCTTCTTTCGGCGGGGGGCGAGACCCAGTACTTC	CASNLLSAGGETQYF	TRBV28	TRBJ2-5	TRBD2	.
TGTGCCAGCAGCCCGCCGGGACTAGCATTCTACGAGCAGTACTTC	CASSPPGLAFYEQYF	TRBV5-6	TRBJ2-7	TRBD2	.
TGTGCCAGCTCACCCGGACTAAACAATGAGCAGTTCTTC	CASSPGLNNEQFF	TRBV18	TRBJ2-1	.	.
TGTGCCACCAGTGACCCCACTAGCGGGGTATACAATGAGCAGTTCTTC	CATSDPTSGVYNEQFF	TRBV24-1	TRBJ2-1	TRBD2	once
TGTGCCAGCAGTTTGGTGTTACAGCGGTACGAGCAGTACTTC	CASSLVLQRYEQYF	TRBV28	TRBJ2-7	.	.
TGTGCCACCGGGACTAGCGGGGCCACAGATACGCAGTATTTT	CATGTSGATDTQYF	TRBV27	TRBJ2-3	TRBD2	.
TGTGCCAGCTCACCTAACCGGGACAGCCACTCGAACACTGAAGCTTTCTTT	CASSPNRDSHSNTEAFF	TRBV18	TRBJ1-1	TRBD1	.
TGTGCCAGCAGACGTACCGACAGGCAACGCAATGAGCAGTTCTTC	CASRRTDRQRNEQFF	TRBV6-5	TRBJ2-1	.	.
TGTGCCAGCAGCTCGACAGGCCGAGAGACCCAGTACTTC	CASSSTGRETQYF	TRBV7-6	TRBJ2-5	.	.